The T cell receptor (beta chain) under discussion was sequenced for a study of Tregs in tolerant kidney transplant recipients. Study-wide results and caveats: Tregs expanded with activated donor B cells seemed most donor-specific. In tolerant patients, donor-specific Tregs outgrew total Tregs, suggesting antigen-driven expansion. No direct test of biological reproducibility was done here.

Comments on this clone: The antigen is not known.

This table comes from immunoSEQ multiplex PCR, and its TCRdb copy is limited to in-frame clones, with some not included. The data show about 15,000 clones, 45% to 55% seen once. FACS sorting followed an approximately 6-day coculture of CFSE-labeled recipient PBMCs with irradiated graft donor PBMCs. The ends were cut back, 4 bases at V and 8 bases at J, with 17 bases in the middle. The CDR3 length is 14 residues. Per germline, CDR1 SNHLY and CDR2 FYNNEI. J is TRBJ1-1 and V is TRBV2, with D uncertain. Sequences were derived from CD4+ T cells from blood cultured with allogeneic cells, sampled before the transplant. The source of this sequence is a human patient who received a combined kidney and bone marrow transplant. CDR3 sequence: CASSGRGGSGEAFF. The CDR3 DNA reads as TGTGCCAGCAGTGGGCGAGGAGGATCCGGGGAAGCTTTCTTT.